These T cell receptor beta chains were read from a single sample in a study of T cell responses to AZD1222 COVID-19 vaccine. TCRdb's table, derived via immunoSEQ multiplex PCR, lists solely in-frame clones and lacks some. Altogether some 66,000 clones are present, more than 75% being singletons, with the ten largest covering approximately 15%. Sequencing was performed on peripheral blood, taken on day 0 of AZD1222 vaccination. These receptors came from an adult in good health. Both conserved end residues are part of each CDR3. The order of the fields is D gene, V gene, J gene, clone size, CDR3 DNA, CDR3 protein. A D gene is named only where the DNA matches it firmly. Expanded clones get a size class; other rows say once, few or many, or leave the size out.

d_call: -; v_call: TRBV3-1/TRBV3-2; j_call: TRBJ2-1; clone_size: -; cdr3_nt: TGTGCCAGCAGCCAAGCAACTAGCAACAATGAGCAGTTCTTC; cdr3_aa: CASSQATSNNEQFF
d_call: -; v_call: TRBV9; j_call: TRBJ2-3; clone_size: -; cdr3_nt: TGTGCCAGCAGCTTCCCGGACAGAGCCGCAGATACGCAGTATTTT; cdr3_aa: CASSFPDRAADTQYF
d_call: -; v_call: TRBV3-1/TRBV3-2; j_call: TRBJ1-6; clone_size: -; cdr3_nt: TGTGCCAGCAGCCAAGAGAGGGAGAGCTCCTATAATTCACCCCTCCACTTT; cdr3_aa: CASSQERESSYNSPLHF
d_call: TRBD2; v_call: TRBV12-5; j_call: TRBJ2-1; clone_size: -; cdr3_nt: TGTGCTAGTGGTAGCGGGGGGGCTCTCAATGAGCAGTTCTTC; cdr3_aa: CASGSGGALNEQFF
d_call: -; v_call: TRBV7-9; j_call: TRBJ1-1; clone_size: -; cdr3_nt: TGTGCCAGCAGCCCCCGGAGGGGGAACACTGAAGCTTTCTTT; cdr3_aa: CASSPRRGNTEAFF
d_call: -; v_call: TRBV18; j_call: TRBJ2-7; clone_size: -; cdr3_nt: TGTGCCAGCTCCGGTAGACAGGGACTCTCCTACGAGCAGTACTTC; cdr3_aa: CASSGRQGLSYEQYF
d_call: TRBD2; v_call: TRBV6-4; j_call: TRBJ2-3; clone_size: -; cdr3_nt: TGTGCCAGCAGTGGCCAATGTCTAGCGGGGGGCACAGATACGCAGTATTTT; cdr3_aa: CASSGQCLAGGTDTQYF
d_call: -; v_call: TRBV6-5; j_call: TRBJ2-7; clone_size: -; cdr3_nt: TGTGCCAGCCGCCGAGGGGGCGAGCAGTACTTC; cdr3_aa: CASRRGGEQYF
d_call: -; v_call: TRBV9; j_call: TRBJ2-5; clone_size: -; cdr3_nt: TGTGCCAGCAGCTTCTACGGGGAGACCCAGTACTTC; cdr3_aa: CASSFYGETQYF
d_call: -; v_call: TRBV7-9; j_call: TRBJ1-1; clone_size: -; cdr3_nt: TGTGCCAGCAGCTTAGAACCGGGGAACACTGAAGCTTTCTTT; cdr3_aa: CASSLEPGNTEAFF
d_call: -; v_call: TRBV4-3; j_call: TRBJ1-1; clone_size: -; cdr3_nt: TGCGCCAGCAGCGAGGACAGTGCCCCTTGGTTGAACACTGAAGCTTTCTTT; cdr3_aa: CASSEDSAPWLNTEAFF
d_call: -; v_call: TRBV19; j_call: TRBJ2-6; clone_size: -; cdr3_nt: TGTGCCAGTAAGAACAGCCAATACTCTGGGGCCAACGTCCTGACTTTC; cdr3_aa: CASKNSQYSGANVLTF
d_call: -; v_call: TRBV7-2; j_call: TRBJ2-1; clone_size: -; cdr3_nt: TGTGCCAGCAGCTTAGAGGGGGGGGCCTACAATGAGCAGTTCTTC; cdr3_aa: CASSLEGGAYNEQFF
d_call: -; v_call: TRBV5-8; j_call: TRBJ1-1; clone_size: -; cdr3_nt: TGTGCCAGCAGCTCCTCCCCTTCAGGGATCGGAGTGAACACTGAAGCTTTCTTT; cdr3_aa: CASSSSPSGIGVNTEAFF
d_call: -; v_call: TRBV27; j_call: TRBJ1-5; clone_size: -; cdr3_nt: TGTGCCAGCAGTTCAACCGGGGGAACTAGCAATCAGCCCCAGCATTTT; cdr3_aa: CASSSTGGTSNQPQHF
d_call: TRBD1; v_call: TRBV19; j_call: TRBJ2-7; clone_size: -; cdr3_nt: TGTGCCAGTACCCGGGACAGGGGGCTTAACGAGCAGTACTTC; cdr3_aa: CASTRDRGLNEQYF
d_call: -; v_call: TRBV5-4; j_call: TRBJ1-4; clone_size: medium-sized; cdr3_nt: TGTGCCAGCAGTTCCACCGGGGCTGCAACTAATGAAAAACTGTTTTTT; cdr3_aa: CASSSTGAATNEKLFF
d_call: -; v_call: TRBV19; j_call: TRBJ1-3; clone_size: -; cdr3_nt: TGTGCCAGTAGTATACCTATCTCAGGGGCGCGGGGAAACACCATATATTTT; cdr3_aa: CASSIPISGARGNTIYF
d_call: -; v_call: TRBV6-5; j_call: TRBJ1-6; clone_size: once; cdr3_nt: TGTGCCAGCAGCCGCCCTTCCGGATCGGATTCACCCCTCCACTTT; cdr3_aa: CASSRPSGSDSPLHF
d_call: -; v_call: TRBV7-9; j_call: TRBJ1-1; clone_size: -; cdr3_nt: TGTGCCAGCAGCACTTGGAAGGGCACTGAAGCTTTCTTT; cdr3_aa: CASSTWKGTEAFF
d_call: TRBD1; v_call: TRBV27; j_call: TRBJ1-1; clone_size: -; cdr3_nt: TGTGCCAGCAGTTTATGGGGACAGGGCCACACTGAAGCTTTCTTT; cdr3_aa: CASSLWGQGHTEAFF
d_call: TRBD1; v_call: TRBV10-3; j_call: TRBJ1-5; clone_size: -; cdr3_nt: TGTGCCATCAGTGAGTCTAGACAGGGCCACAATCAGCCCCAGCATTTT; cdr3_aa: CAISESRQGHNQPQHF
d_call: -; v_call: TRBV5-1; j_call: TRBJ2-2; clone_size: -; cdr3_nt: TGCGCCAGCAGCTTGGGGGGGCAAACCGGGGAGCTGTTTTTT; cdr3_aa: CASSLGGQTGELFF
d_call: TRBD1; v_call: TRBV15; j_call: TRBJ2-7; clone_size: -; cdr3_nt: TGTGCCACCAGCAAGGACAGGGCGCGGCACGAGCAGTACTTC; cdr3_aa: CATSKDRARHEQYF
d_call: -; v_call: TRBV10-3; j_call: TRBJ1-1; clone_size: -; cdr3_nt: TGTGCCATCAGTGAGCCCCTTGGACGGGAGAACACTGAAGCTTTCTTT; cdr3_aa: CAISEPLGRENTEAFF
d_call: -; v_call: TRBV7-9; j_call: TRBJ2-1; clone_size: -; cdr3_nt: TGTGCCAGCAGCTTAGTTATTAGCTCCTACAATGAGCAGTTCTTC; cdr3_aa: CASSLVISSYNEQFF
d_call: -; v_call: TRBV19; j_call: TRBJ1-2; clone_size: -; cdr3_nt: TGTGCCAGTAGTATTCGGTCCCCCGGGGGTGGATATGGCTACACCTTC; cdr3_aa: CASSIRSPGGGYGYTF
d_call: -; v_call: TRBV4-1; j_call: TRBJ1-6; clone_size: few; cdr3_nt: TGCGCCAGCAGCCAAGAATTGCGTTCACCCCTCCACTTT; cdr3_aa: CASSQELRSPLHF
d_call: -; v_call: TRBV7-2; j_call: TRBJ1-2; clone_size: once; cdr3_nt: TGTGCCAGCAGCTTAGACCGGGCCCCGGGCTATGGCTACACCTTC; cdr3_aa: CASSLDRAPGYGYTF
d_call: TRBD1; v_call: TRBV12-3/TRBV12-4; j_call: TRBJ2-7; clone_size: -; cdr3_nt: TGTGCCAGCAGCAAACAGGGGCCGGACGAGCAGTACTTC; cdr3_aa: CASSKQGPDEQYF
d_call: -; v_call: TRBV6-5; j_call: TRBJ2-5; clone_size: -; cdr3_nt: TGTGCCAGCAGCTCAGGGGCACTAGGGAGTCAGACCCAGTACTTC; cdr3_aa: CASSSGALGSQTQYF
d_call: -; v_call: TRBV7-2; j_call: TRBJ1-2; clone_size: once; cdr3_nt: TGTGCCAGCAGCTTAGACCCCGGGCCGTACAGGATTGGCTACACCTTC; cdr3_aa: CASSLDPGPYRIGYTF
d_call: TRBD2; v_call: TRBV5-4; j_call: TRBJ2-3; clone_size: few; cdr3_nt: TGTGCCAGCAGCTTGATGGGACTAGCGGGGGGGAGCACAGATACGCAGTATTTT; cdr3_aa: CASSLMGLAGGSTDTQYF
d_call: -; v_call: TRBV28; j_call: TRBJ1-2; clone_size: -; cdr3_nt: TGTGCCAGCAGTTTGGGTGCGGCGACCCTTTATGGCTACACCTTC; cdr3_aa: CASSLGAATLYGYTF
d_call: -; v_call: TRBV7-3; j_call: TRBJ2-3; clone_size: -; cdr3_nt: TGTGCCAGCAGCCCCGGAGGGGGCGTCGATACGCAGTATTTT; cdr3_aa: CASSPGGGVDTQYF
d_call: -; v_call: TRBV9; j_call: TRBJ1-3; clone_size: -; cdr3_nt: TGTGCCAGCAGCCTCAATGTGGAGGGAAGGTGGGGAAACACCATATATTTT; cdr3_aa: CASSLNVEGRWGNTIYF
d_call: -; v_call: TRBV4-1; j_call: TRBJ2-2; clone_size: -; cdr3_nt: TGCGCCAGCAGCCCCTTACAGGGCGGGGGCACCGGGGAGCTGTTTTTT; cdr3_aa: CASSPLQGGGTGELFF
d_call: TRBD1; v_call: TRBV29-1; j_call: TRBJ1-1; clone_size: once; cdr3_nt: TGCAGCGTGGCAGGGGGCGTAGTTGTGAACACTGAAGCTTTCTTT; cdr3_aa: CSVAGGVVVNTEAFF
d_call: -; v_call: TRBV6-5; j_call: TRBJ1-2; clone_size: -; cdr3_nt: TGTGCCAGCACACTATCCTTACAGGGAAGTCATGGCTACACCTTC; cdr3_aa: CASTLSLQGSHGYTF
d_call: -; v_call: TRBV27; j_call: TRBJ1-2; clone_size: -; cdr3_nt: TGTGCCAGCAGTCCCTCTTGGCTCCTAGGCTATGGCTACACCTTC; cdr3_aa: CASSPSWLLGYGYTF
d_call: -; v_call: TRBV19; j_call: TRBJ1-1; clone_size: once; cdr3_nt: TGTGCCAGTGGGCTGGGGGCGCGAACTGAAGCTTTCTTT; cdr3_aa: CASGLGARTEAFF
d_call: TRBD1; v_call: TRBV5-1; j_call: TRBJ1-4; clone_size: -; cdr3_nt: TGCGCCAGCAGCTTGACGACAGGGAGGGCAACTAATGAAAAACTGTTTTTT; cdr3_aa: CASSLTTGRATNEKLFF
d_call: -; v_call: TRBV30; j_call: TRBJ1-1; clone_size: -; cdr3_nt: TGTGCCTGGAGTTCCGGGACCTCACACACTGAAGCTTTCTTT; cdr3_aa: CAWSSGTSHTEAFF
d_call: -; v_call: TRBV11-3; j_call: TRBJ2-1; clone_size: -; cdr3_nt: TGTGCCAGCAGCTCCGCCGGGACCGACTCCTACAATGAGCAGTTCTTC; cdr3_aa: CASSSAGTDSYNEQFF
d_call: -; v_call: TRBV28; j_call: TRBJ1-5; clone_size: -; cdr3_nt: TGTGCCAGCAGTCTCCGAGGCGGAAGCAATCAGCCCCAGCATTTT; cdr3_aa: CASSLRGGSNQPQHF
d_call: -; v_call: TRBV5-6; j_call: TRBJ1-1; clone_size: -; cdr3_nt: TGTGCCAGCACGTCGGCAGTGGGGGCGTACACTGAAGCTTTCTTT; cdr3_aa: CASTSAVGAYTEAFF
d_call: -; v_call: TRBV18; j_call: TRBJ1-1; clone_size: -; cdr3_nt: TGTGCCAGCTCACGGTCAGCAGTGAACACTGAAGCTTTCTTT; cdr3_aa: CASSRSAVNTEAFF
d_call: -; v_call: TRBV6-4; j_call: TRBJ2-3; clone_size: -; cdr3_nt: TGTGCCAGCAGTGAGGCCAGGGGAACAGATACGCAGTATTTT; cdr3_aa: CASSEARGTDTQYF
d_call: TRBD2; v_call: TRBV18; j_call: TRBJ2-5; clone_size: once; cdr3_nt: TGTGCCAGCTCACACGGGACTAGCGGGAGAGAGACCCAGTACTTC; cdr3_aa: CASSHGTSGRETQYF
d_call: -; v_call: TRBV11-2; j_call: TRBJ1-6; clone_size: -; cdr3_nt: TGTGCCAGCAGCCCTACCCACCCAGGGGACATACTCCACTTT; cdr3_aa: CASSPTHPGDILHF
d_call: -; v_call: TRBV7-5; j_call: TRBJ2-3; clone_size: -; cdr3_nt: TGTGCCAGAAGCTTAGCGGGGGCCGACAGGGGAAAGCTCACAGATACGCAGTATTTT; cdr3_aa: CARSLAGADRGKLTDTQYF
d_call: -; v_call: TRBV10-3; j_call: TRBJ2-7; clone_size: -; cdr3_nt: TGTGCCATCAGTGAGTTTCCCGAGACAACGCTTACCTACGAGCAGTACTTC; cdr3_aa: CAISEFPETTLTYEQYF
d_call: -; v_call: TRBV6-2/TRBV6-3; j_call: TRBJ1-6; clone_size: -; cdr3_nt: TGTGCCAGCAGTTCGGGCTTAGGATCACCCCTCCACTTT; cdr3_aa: CASSSGLGSPLHF
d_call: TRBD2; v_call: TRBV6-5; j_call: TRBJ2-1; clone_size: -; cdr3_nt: TGTGCCAGCATTCCCGACGGGGGGGGTTACAATGAGCAGTTCTTC; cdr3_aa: CASIPDGGGYNEQFF
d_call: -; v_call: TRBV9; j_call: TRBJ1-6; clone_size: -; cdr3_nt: TGTGCCAGCAGCTCGAGGACAGTTAATTCACCCCTCCACTTT; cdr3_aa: CASSSRTVNSPLHF
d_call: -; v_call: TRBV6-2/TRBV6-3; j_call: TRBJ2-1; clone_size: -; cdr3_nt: TGTGCCAGCAGTTACCACCCCAGCTCCTACAATGAGCAGTTCTTC; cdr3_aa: CASSYHPSSYNEQFF
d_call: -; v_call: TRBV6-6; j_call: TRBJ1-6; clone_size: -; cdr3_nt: TGTGCCAGCAGTTACTCAGGGCAGGCCGGTTCACCCCTCCACTTT; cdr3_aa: CASSYSGQAGSPLHF